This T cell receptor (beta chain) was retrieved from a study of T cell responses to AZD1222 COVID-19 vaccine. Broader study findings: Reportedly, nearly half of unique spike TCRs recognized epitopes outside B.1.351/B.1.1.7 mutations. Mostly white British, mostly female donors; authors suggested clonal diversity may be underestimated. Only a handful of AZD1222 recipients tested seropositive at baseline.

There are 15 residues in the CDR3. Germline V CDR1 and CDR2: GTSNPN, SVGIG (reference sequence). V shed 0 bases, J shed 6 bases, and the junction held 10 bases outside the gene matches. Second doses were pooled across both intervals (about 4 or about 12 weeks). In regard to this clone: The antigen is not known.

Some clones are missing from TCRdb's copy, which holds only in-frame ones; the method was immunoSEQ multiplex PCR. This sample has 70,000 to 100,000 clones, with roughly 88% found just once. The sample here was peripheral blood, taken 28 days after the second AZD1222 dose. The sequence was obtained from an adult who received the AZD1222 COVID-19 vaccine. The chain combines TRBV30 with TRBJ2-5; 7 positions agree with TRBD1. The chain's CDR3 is CAWSVGQGVTKTQYF. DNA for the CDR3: TGTGCCTGGAGTGTTGGGCAGGGGGTAACGAAGACCCAGTACTTC. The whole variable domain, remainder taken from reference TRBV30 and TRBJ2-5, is SQTIHQWPATLVQPVGSPLSLECTVEGTSNPNLYWYRQAAGRGLQLLFYSVGIGQISSEVPQNLSASRPQDRQFILSSKKLLLSDSGFYLCAWSVGQGVTKTQYFGPGTRLLVL.